The TCR beta chain under discussion was sequenced for a study of T cells after yellow fever vaccination. Study conclusions and caveats: Subsequent booster samples again held most clones from primary vaccination (96% CD4, roughly 91% CD8).

The CDR3 runs to 12 residues. J was trimmed by 8 bases and V by 0 bases; bases with no gene match: 1. CDR1 is SGHNT and CDR2 is YYREEE in the germline V gene (reference sequence). A word on this clonotype: The antigen is not known.

TCRdb redid the calling of the 5' RACE reads with MiXCR, one entry per CDR3 protein. The repertoire consists of roughly 350,000 distinct CDR3 sequences, with roughly 4% occurring once and the leading ten covering around 25%. The sequenced sample was PBMCs, obtained 5 days after the yellow fever booster vaccination. The sequence derives from a man aged 18 to 29 who received the YFV17D yellow fever vaccine. The chain joins TRBV5-4 to TRBJ1-1, with TRBD1 matching over 7 bases. This CDR3 reads CASSLEDREAFF. CDR3 sequence (DNA): TGTGCCAGCAGCTTGGAGGACAGGGAAGCTTTCTTT.